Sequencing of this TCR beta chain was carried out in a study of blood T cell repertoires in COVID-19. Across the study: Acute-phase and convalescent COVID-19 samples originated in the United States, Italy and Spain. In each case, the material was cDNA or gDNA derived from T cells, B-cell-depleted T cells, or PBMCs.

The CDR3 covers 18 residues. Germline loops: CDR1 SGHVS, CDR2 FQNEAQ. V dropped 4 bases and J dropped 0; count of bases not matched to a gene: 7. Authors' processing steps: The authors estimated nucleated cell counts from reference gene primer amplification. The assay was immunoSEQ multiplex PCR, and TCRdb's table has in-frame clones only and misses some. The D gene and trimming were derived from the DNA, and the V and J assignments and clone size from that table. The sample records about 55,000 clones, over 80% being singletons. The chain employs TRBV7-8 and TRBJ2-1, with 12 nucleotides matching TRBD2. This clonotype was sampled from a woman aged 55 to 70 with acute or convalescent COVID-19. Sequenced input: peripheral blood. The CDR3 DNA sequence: TGTGCCAGCAGCTCTTTTGGGGGACTAGCGGGCTCCTACAATGAGCAGTTCTTC. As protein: CASSSFGGLAGSYNEQFF.